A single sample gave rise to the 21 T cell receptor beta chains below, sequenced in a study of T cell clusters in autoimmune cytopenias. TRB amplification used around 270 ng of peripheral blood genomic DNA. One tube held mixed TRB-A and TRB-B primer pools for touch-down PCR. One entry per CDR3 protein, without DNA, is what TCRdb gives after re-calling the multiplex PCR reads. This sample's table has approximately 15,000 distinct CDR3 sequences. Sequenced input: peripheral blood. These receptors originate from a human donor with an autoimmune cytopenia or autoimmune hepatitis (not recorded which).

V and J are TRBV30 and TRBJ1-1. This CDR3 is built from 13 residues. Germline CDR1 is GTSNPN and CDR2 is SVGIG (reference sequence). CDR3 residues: CAWSLRGNTEAFF.

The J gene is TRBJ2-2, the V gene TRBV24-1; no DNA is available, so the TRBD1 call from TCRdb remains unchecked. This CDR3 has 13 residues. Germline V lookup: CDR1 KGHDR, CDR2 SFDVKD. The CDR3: CATGDNLTGELFF.

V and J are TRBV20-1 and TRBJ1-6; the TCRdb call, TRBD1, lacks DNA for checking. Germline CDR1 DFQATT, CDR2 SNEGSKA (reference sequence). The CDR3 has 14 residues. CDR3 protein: CSASRGQVNSPLHF.

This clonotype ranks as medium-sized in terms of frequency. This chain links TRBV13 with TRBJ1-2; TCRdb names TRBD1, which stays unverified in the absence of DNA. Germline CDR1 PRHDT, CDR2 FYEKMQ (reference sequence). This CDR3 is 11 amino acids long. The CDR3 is CASSPDSGYTF.

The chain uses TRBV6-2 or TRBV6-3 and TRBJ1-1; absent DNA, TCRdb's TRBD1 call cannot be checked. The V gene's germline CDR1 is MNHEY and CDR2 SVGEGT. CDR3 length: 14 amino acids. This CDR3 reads CASRLTAVGTEAFF.

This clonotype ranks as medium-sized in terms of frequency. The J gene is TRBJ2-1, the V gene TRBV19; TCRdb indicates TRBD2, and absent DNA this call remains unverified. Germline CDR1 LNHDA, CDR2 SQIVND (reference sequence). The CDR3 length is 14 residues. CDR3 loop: CASKRSGVNNEQFF.

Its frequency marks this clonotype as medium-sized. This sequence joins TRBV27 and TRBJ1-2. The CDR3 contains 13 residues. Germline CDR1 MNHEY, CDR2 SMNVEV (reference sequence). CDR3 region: CASSFNDGYGYTF.

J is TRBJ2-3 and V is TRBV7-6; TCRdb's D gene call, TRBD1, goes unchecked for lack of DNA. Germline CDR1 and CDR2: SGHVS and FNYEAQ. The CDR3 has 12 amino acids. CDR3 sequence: CASSLGEDTQYF.

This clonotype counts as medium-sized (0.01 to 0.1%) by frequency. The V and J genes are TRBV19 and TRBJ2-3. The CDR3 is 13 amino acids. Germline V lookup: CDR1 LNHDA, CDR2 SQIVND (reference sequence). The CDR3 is CASSVLSTDTQYF.

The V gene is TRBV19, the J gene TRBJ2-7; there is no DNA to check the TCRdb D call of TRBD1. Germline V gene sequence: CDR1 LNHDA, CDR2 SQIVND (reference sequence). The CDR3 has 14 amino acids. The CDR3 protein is CASSALLGEGEQYF.

The chain's CDR3 is CASSYEAAASAFF. The V gene is TRBV6-6, the J gene TRBJ1-1. The CDR3 contains 13 residues. Germline values: CDR1 MNHNY, CDR2 SVGAGI (reference sequence).

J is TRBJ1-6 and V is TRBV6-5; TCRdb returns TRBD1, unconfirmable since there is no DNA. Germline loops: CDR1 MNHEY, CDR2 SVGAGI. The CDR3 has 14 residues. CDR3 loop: CASTLIGANSPLHF.

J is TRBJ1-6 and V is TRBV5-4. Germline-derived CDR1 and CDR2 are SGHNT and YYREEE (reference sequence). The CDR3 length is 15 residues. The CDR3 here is CASSARRDFNSPLHF.

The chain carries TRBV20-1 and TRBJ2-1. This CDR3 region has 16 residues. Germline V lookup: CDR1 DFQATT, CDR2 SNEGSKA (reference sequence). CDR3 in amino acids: CSARVSSVTAYNEQFF.

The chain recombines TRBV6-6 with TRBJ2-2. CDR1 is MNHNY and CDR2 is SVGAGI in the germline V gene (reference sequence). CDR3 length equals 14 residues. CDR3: CASSYRVGTGELFF.

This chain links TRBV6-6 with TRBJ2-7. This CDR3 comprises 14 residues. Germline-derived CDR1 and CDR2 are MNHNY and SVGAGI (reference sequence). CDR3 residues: CASSDLHSSYEQYF.

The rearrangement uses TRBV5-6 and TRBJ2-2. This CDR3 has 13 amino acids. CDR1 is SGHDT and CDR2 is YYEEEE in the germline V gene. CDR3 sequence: CASSLSGTGELFF. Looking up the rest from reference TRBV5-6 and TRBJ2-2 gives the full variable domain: DAGVTQSPTHLIKTRGQQVTLRCSPKSGHDTVSWYQQALGQGPQFIFQYYEEEERQRGNFPDRFSGHQFPNYSSELNVNALLLGDSALYLCASSLSGTGELFFGEGSRLTVL.

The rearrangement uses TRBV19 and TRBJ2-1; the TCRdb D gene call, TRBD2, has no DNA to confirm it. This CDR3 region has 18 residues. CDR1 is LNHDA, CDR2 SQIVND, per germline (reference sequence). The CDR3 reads CASTIPGLGASSYNEQFF.

The CDR3 region is CASSLETLRESPLHF. The genes are TRBV5-1 and TRBJ1-6. Germline CDR1 reads SGHRS; CDR2 reads YFSETQ. The CDR3 loop spans 15 amino acids.

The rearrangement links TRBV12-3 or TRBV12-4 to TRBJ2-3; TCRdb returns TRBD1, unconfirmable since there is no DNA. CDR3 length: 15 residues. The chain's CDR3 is CASSLAGGGADTQYF.

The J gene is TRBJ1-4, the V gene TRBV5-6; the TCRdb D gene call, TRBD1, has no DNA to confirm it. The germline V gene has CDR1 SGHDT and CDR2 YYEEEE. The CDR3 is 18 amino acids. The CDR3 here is CASSLRSPGTGTNEKLFF.